This is a list of T cell receptor beta chains from one sample in a study of cytotoxic CD8 clonotypes in ibrutinib-treated CLL. Clones were read by immunoSEQ multiplex PCR, and TCRdb kept only the in-frame ones, dropping some. Here the sample spans 50,000 or so clones, roughly 57% being singletons. The sequencing here drew on PBMCs, taken after 24 months of ibrutinib treatment. Source of these receptors: a human donor with chronic lymphocytic leukemia. CDR3s include the opening cysteine and the closing phenylalanine or tryptophan. Fields, in order: V gene, J gene, D gene, clone size, CDR3 protein, CDR3 DNA. A D gene is named only where the DNA matches it firmly. Clone sizes are given selectively: once, few, many, or a class where the clone is expanded.

TRBV19	TRBJ1-3	NA	NA	CASRSGYSGNTIYF	TGTGCCAGTAGGTCCGGGTACTCTGGAAACACCATATATTTT
TRBV2	TRBJ1-5	NA	NA	CASSEGSNQPQHF	TGTGCCAGCAGTGAAGGTTCCAATCAGCCCCAGCATTTT
TRBV2	TRBJ1-6	TRBD1	NA	CASQQGEGSPLHF	TGTGCCAGCCAACAGGGGGAGGGATCACCCCTCCACTTT
TRBV29-1	TRBJ2-1	TRBD1	NA	CSVSKTGSYNEQFF	TGCAGCGTCTCTAAGACAGGGAGCTACAATGAGCAGTTCTTC
TRBV29-1	TRBJ1-3	NA	NA	CSVGLGVSGNTIYF	TGCAGCGTGGGCTTGGGAGTGTCTGGAAACACCATATATTTT
TRBV5-1	TRBJ2-3	TRBD2	NA	CASSLAAVAGGPDTQYF	TGCGCCAGCAGCTTGGCCGCGGTAGCGGGGGGTCCAGATACGCAGTATTTT
TRBV2	TRBJ2-1	NA	few	CASIRAPRGEQFF	TGTGCCAGCATCCGGGCCCCCCGGGGTGAGCAGTTCTTC
TRBV19	TRBJ2-3	TRBD2	NA	CASTRTSVTDTQYF	TGTGCCAGTACTAGGACTAGCGTTACAGATACGCAGTATTTT
TRBV6-1	TRBJ2-7	NA	few	CASSARQGGDEQYF	TGTGCCAGCAGTGCTCGTCAGGGAGGTGACGAGCAGTACTTC
TRBV27	TRBJ1-2	NA	NA	CASGRDYGYTF	TGTGCCAGCGGACGAGACTATGGCTACACCTTC
TRBV19	TRBJ2-2	NA	NA	CATRTENTGELFF	TGTGCCACCCGGACAGAGAACACCGGGGAGCTGTTTTTT
TRBV2	TRBJ1-6	TRBD1	few	CASRGQKGGSPLHF	TGTGCCAGCCGGGGACAGAAGGGCGGTTCACCCCTCCACTTT
TRBV27	TRBJ2-7	TRBD2	NA	CASSRGGAYEQYF	TGTGCCAGCAGCCGGGGGGGTGCCTACGAGCAGTACTTC
TRBV19	TRBJ1-4	TRBD1	NA	CASSAGTGINEKLFF	TGTGCCAGTAGTGCGGGGACAGGGATTAATGAAAAACTGTTTTTT
TRBV5-6	TRBJ1-1	TRBD1	NA	CASSLRDRAYTEAFF	TGTGCCAGCAGCCTCCGGGACAGGGCCTACACTGAAGCTTTCTTT
TRBV4-2	TRBJ1-1	NA	NA	CASSQARDRFQGNTEAFF	TGTGCCAGCAGCCAGGCGCGAGACAGGTTTCAAGGGAACACTGAAGCTTTCTTT
TRBV5-1	TRBJ2-3	NA	many	CASSLGTSLLTDTQYF	TGCGCCAGCAGCTTGGGGACAAGCCTCCTCACAGATACGCAGTATTTT
TRBV6-5	TRBJ2-1	TRBD1	few	CASSYGGTGGYNEQFF	TGTGCCAGCAGTTACGGCGGGACAGGGGGCTACAATGAGCAGTTCTTC
TRBV6-6	TRBJ1-1	NA	few	CASSLLAATLNTEAFF	TGTGCCAGCAGTCTCTTGGCGGCGACCTTGAACACTGAAGCTTTCTTT
TRBV5-4	TRBJ1-4	NA	NA	CASSPGGDLREKLFF	TGTGCCAGCAGCCCGGGGGGGGATTTGCGGGAAAAACTGTTTTTT
TRBV2	TRBJ2-5	TRBD1	many	CASSADRARETQYF	TGTGCCAGCAGTGCGGACAGGGCGCGAGAGACCCAGTACTTC
TRBV2	TRBJ2-5	NA	NA	CASRPTGQETQYF	TGTGCCAGCAGACCGACGGGGCAAGAGACCCAGTACTTC
TRBV10-3	TRBJ1-1	TRBD1	few	CAIKTGERPNTEAFF	TGTGCCATCAAAACAGGGGAGAGGCCTAACACTGAAGCTTTCTTT
TRBV6-1	TRBJ1-1	TRBD1	NA	CASSFLTGAGTEAFF	TGTGCCAGCAGTTTTCTGACAGGGGCAGGCACTGAAGCTTTCTTT
TRBV4-1	TRBJ2-4	NA	NA	CASSQGGQGHIQYF	TGCGCCAGCAGCCAAGGGGGTCAGGGGCACATTCAGTACTTC
TRBV2	TRBJ1-1	NA	NA	CASSPSNMNTEAFF	TGTGCCAGCAGTCCTAGCAACATGAACACTGAAGCTTTCTTT
TRBV5-1	TRBJ1-2	NA	NA	CASSLSQVGGYTF	TGCGCCAGCAGCTTGAGCCAGGTGGGCGGCTACACCTTC
TRBV6-6	TRBJ2-3	NA	NA	CASSRSVTEEYF	TGTGCCAGCAGCCGGTCGGTGACAGAGGAGTATTTT
TRBV5-1	TRBJ1-2	NA	NA	CASSLETGEGYGYTF	TGCGCCAGCAGCTTAGAGACAGGAGAGGGGTATGGCTACACCTTC
TRBV7-6	TRBJ2-3	NA	once	CASSQRPRDTQYF	TGTGCCAGCAGCCAACGACCCCGGGATACGCAGTATTTT
TRBV6-5	TRBJ1-1	NA	few	CASSYVGGAEAFF	TGTGCCAGCAGTTACGTGGGTGGGGCTGAAGCTTTCTTT